A selection of T cell receptor beta chains follows, all from one sample in a study of blood T cells in healthy people across ages. TCRdb itself ran the 5' RACE reads through MiXCR, one entry per CDR3 protein. The table records just under 550,000 distinct CDR3 sequences, approximately 25% of them present only once. These data also formed part of another study, on T cells of mothers and their children.

The sequencing sample was made of blood. These receptors came from a boy between 10 and 17 years old in good health. Each CDR3 is given with its conserved first and last residue. A D gene is named only where the DNA matches it firmly. Expanded clones are given a class, and other clones once, few, many or no size at all.

clone size: NA
V gene: TRBV6-2/TRBV6-3
J gene: TRBJ2-1
D gene: TRBD2
CDR3 DNA: TGTGCCAGCAGTGATCGGGGGGACCTACGCAATGAGCAGTTCTTC
CDR3 protein: CASSDRGDLRNEQFF

clone size: few
V gene: TRBV7-2
J gene: TRBJ2-5
D gene: TRBD1
CDR3 DNA: TGTGCCAGCAGCATGCAGGGGGCTGAGACCCAGTACTTC
CDR3 protein: CASSMQGAETQYF

clone size: NA
V gene: TRBV4-3
J gene: TRBJ2-2
D gene: TRBD1
CDR3 DNA: TGCGCCAGCAGCCAGGACAGGGGGGCGAACACCGGGGAGCTGCTTTTT
CDR3 protein: CASSQDRGANTGELLF

clone size: NA
V gene: TRBV5-5
J gene: TRBJ2-7
D gene: TRBD1
CDR3 DNA: TGTGCCAGCAGCGCAGTTGTGGGGACAGGGGGAACCTACGAGCAGTACTTC
CDR3 protein: CASSAVVGTGGTYEQYF

clone size: NA
V gene: TRBV12-3/TRBV12-4
J gene: TRBJ2-3
D gene: TRBD2
CDR3 DNA: TGTGCCAGCAGGCGATCAAGCGGGAGCGGCACAGATACGCAGTATTTT
CDR3 protein: CASRRSSGSGTDTQYF

clone size: NA
V gene: TRBV7-8
J gene: TRBJ2-7
D gene: TRBD1
CDR3 DNA: TGTGCCAGCAGCCAGCGAAAGGGACAGGGTAGCGACGAGCAGTACTTC
CDR3 protein: CASSQRKGQGSDEQYF

clone size: NA
V gene: TRBV20-1
J gene: TRBJ2-1
D gene: TRBD2
CDR3 DNA: TGCAGTGCTAGATCGAATAGCGGGAAAAACTACAATGAGCAGTTCTTC
CDR3 protein: CSARSNSGKNYNEQFF

clone size: few
V gene: TRBV4-3
J gene: TRBJ2-7
D gene: NA
CDR3 DNA: TGCGCCAGCAGCCATCACTCCCCTACAGGGTACTACGAGCAGTACTTC
CDR3 protein: CASSHHSPTGYYEQYF

clone size: few
V gene: TRBV9
J gene: TRBJ2-5
D gene: TRBD2
CDR3 DNA: TGTGCCAGCAGCGTAAGGAGCGGGACGCAAGAGACCCAGTACTTC
CDR3 protein: CASSVRSGTQETQYF

clone size: few
V gene: TRBV4-1
J gene: TRBJ2-5
D gene: TRBD1
CDR3 DNA: TGCGCCAGCAGCCAAGGGGGACAGGGATCTTTTGAGACCCAGTACTTC
CDR3 protein: CASSQGGQGSFETQYF

clone size: NA
V gene: TRBV15
J gene: TRBJ2-7
D gene: NA
CDR3 DNA: TGTGCCACCAGCAGAGGTTCGTCCCAGGCCTCCCACTACGAGCAGTACTTC
CDR3 protein: CATSRGSSQASHYEQYF

clone size: few
V gene: TRBV15
J gene: TRBJ2-7
D gene: NA
CDR3 DNA: TGTGCCACCAGCAGAGATACCGCAGGTCAGAGCATCTACGAGCAGTACTTC
CDR3 protein: CATSRDTAGQSIYEQYF

clone size: NA
V gene: TRBV12-3/TRBV12-4
J gene: TRBJ2-1
D gene: TRBD2
CDR3 DNA: TGTGCCAGCAGTTTGGACTCTAGCGGTCATGGGTATGAGCAGTTCTTC
CDR3 protein: CASSLDSSGHGYEQFF

clone size: NA
V gene: TRBV4-3
J gene: TRBJ2-1
D gene: NA
CDR3 DNA: TGCGCCAGCAGCCAAGAAATGAGGGAATCCAATGAGCAGTTCTTC
CDR3 protein: CASSQEMRESNEQFF

clone size: NA
V gene: TRBV3-1
J gene: TRBJ2-7
D gene: NA
CDR3 DNA: TGTGCCAGCAGCCCCGGGATTTTTTACGAGCAGTACTTC
CDR3 protein: CASSPGIFYEQYF

clone size: NA
V gene: TRBV28
J gene: TRBJ2-6
D gene: NA
CDR3 DNA: TGTGCCAGCCATGTGTGGACCGCTGACTCTGGGGCCAACGTCCTGACTTTC
CDR3 protein: CASHVWTADSGANVLTF

clone size: NA
V gene: TRBV9
J gene: TRBJ2-1
D gene: TRBD2
CDR3 DNA: TGTGCCAGCAGCCCGGGAGCTAGCGGGAGCAATGAGCAGTTCTTC
CDR3 protein: CASSPGASGSNEQFF

clone size: few
V gene: TRBV6-6
J gene: TRBJ1-3
D gene: NA
CDR3 DNA: TGTGCCAGCAGTTATGGGCAGAGCGGAAACACCATATATTTT
CDR3 protein: CASSYGQSGNTIYF

clone size: NA
V gene: TRBV4-3
J gene: TRBJ1-6
D gene: NA
CDR3 DNA: TGCGCCAGCAGCCAAGAGCTTACAGGGTTTAATCTGTCACCCCTCCACTTT
CDR3 protein: CASSQELTGFNLSPLHF

clone size: few
V gene: TRBV6-1
J gene: TRBJ2-5
D gene: TRBD1
CDR3 DNA: TGTGCCAGCAGTGCCGGGACAGACCAAGAGACCCAGTACTTC
CDR3 protein: CASSAGTDQETQYF

clone size: NA
V gene: TRBV9
J gene: TRBJ2-1
D gene: TRBD2
CDR3 DNA: TGTGCCAGCAGCCCTAGCGGGGGGAGCTCCTACAATGAGCAGTTCTTC
CDR3 protein: CASSPSGGSSYNEQFF

clone size: once
V gene: TRBV19
J gene: TRBJ2-4
D gene: NA
CDR3 DNA: TGTGCCAGTAGAGGGGGGACCACCGCCAAAAACATTCAGTACTTC
CDR3 protein: CASRGGTTAKNIQYF

clone size: few
V gene: TRBV3-1
J gene: TRBJ2-7
D gene: NA
CDR3 DNA: TGCGCCAGCAGCCAAGGTGCCCACACTTCCTACGAGCAGTACTTC
CDR3 protein: CASSQGAHTSYEQYF

clone size: NA
V gene: TRBV7-2
J gene: TRBJ2-7
D gene: NA
CDR3 DNA: TGTGCCAGCAGCTTAGCGGCAGGGGATTCCCACGAGCAGTACTTC
CDR3 protein: CASSLAAGDSHEQYF

clone size: NA
V gene: TRBV11-2
J gene: TRBJ2-5
D gene: NA
CDR3 DNA: TGTGCCAGCACCTGGGACGGGTATTCCCAAGAGACCCAGTACTTC
CDR3 protein: CASTWDGYSQETQYF

clone size: NA
V gene: TRBV5-1
J gene: TRBJ1-6
D gene: TRBD1
CDR3 DNA: TGCGCCAGCAGCTTGACGACAGGGGATAATTCACCCCTCCACTTT
CDR3 protein: CASSLTTGDNSPLHF

clone size: few
V gene: TRBV9
J gene: TRBJ2-5
D gene: TRBD2
CDR3 DNA: TGTGCCAGCAGCGAAGCGGACCGGGACTACGGGGTGGGGACCCAGTACTTC
CDR3 protein: CASSEADRDYGVGTQYF

clone size: once
V gene: TRBV29-1
J gene: TRBJ1-1
D gene: NA
CDR3 DNA: TGCAGCGTTGAAGAAGGGGTTGAAGCTTTCTTT
CDR3 protein: CSVEEGVEAFF

clone size: few
V gene: TRBV6-6
J gene: TRBJ2-2
D gene: TRBD1
CDR3 DNA: TGTGCCAGCAGTCTTCCGGGACAGGAGACCGGGGAGCTGTTTTTT
CDR3 protein: CASSLPGQETGELFF

clone size: NA
V gene: TRBV10-3
J gene: TRBJ1-1
D gene: TRBD1
CDR3 DNA: TGTGCCATCAGTCTGGGGACAGCGAACACTGAAGCTTTCTTT
CDR3 protein: CAISLGTANTEAFF

clone size: few
V gene: TRBV5-5
J gene: TRBJ2-4
D gene: TRBD2
CDR3 DNA: TGTGCCAGCAGCTGGGGGCTAGCGGGCGCTGGGGCCAAAAACATTCAGTACTTC
CDR3 protein: CASSWGLAGAGAKNIQYF

clone size: NA
V gene: TRBV20-1
J gene: TRBJ2-7
D gene: NA
CDR3 DNA: TGCAGTGCTAGAGTGGACTCGGACTCCTACGAGCAGTACTTC
CDR3 protein: CSARVDSDSYEQYF

clone size: few
V gene: TRBV4-1
J gene: TRBJ2-1
D gene: TRBD2
CDR3 DNA: TGCGCCAGCAGCCAGCTAGCGGGAAAGGAGAACAATGAGCAGTTCTTC
CDR3 protein: CASSQLAGKENNEQFF

clone size: NA
V gene: TRBV30
J gene: TRBJ1-5
D gene: NA
CDR3 DNA: TGTGCCTGGAGTAGTAGGGGCAATCAGCCCCAGCATTTT
CDR3 protein: CAWSSRGNQPQHF

clone size: many
V gene: TRBV7-9
J gene: TRBJ2-2
D gene: NA
CDR3 DNA: TGCGCCAGCAGCTTGCGTGCAGCGAACACCGGGGAGCTGTTTTTT
CDR3 protein: CASSLRAANTGELFF

clone size: NA
V gene: TRBV5-5
J gene: TRBJ2-7
D gene: TRBD2
CDR3 DNA: TGTGCCAGCAGCTTGGAGTCCGGGCTAGCGGTCCTGTACGAGCAGTACTTC
CDR3 protein: CASSLESGLAVLYEQYF

clone size: NA
V gene: TRBV7-9
J gene: TRBJ2-7
D gene: NA
CDR3 DNA: TGTGCCAGCAGCGCCCCGGGTAGGGGGGACTCTTGGGAGCAGCACTTC
CDR3 protein: CASSAPGRGDSWEQHF

clone size: NA
V gene: TRBV27
J gene: TRBJ2-1
D gene: TRBD1
CDR3 DNA: TGTGCCAGCAGTTTATCATCAGGAGAGGGGGCCCACAATGAGCAGTTCTTC
CDR3 protein: CASSLSSGEGAHNEQFF

clone size: NA
V gene: TRBV6-1
J gene: TRBJ2-5
D gene: TRBD2
CDR3 DNA: TGTGCCTCAACCGGGGGGGTCACGAAAGAGACCCAGTACTTC
CDR3 protein: CASTGGVTKETQYF

clone size: many
V gene: TRBV5-1
J gene: TRBJ1-2
D gene: NA
CDR3 DNA: TGCGCCAGCACCAATTCCAACTATGGCTACACCTTC
CDR3 protein: CASTNSNYGYTF

clone size: NA
V gene: TRBV7-2
J gene: TRBJ2-7
D gene: NA
CDR3 DNA: TGTGCCAGCAGCTACTGGGGAACTTTCTACGAGCAGTACTTC
CDR3 protein: CASSYWGTFYEQYF